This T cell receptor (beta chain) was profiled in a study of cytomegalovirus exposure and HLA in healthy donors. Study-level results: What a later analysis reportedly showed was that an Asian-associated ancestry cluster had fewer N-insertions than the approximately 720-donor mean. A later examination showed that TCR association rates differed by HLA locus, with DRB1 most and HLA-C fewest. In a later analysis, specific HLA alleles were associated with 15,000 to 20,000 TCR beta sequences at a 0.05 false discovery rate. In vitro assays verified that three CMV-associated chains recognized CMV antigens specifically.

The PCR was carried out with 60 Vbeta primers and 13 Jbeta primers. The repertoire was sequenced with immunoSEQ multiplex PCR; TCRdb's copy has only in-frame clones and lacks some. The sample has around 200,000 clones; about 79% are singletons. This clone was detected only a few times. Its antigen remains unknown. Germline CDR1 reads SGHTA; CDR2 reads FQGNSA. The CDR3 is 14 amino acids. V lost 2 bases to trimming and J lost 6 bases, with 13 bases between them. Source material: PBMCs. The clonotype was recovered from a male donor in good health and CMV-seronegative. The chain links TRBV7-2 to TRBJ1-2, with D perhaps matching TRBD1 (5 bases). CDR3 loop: CASSLWALGDGYTF. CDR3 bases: TGTGCCAGCAGCTTATGGGCCTTAGGGGATGGCTACACCTTC. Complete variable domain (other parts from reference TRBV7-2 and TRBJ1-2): GAGVSQSPSNKVTEKGKDVELRCDPISGHTALYWYRQSLGQGLEFLIYFQGNSAPDKSGLPSDRFSAERTGGSVSTLTIQRTQQEDSAVYLCASSLWALGDGYTFGSGTRLTVV.